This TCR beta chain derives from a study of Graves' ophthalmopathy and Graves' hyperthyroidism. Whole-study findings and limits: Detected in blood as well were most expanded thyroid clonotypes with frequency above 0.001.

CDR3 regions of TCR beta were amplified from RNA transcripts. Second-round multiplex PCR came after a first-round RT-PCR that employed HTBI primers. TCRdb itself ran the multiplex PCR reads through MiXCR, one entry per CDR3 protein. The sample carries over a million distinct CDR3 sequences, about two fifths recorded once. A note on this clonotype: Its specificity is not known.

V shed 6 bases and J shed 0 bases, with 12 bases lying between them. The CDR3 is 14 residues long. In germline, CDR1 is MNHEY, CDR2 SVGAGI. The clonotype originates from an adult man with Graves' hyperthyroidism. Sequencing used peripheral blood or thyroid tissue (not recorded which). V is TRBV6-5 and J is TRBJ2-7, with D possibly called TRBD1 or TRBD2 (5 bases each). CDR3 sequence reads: CASREGPISYEQYF. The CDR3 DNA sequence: TGTGCCAGCAGAGAGGGGCCCATCTCCTACGAGCAGTACTTC.